What follows describes a single T cell receptor beta chain. What it binds is not known. This record comes from a study of OX40 agonist ivuxolimab in advanced cancers. General observations from the study: Among the least clonally expanded were partial responders at 0.1-3.0 mg/kg. Also showing low normalized T-cell clonal expansion were some of the nonresponders.

The CDR3 runs to 16 residues. Germline V gene data show CDR1 as SGHTA and CDR2 as FQGNSA. After removal of 5 bases from V and 0 bases from J, the junction contained 7 bases not matched to a gene. Libraries were prepared by immunoSEQ multiplex PCR; TCRdb keeps only in-frame clonotypes and omits some of them. Among over 65,000 clones, around 83% were seen once, and the ten largest hold 6.5%. The rearrangement joins TRBV7-2 to TRBJ1-5, with TRBD1 matching 7 bases. The sequencing used CD4+ or CD8+ T cells sorted from blood, collected in a trial of the OX40 agonist ivuxolimab. The sequence was collected from an adult with an advanced solid tumor such as melanoma, head and neck, liver or kidney cancer. CDR3 in amino acids: CASSQGTVYSNQPQHF. The CDR3 coding sequence is TGTGCCAGCAGCCAGGGGACAGTTTATAGCAATCAGCCCCAGCATTTT.